The present T cell receptor beta chain was sequenced within a study of blood T cell repertoires in COVID-19. Study in general: The United States, Italy and Spain were the sources of the acute and convalescent COVID-19 samples. T cells, B-cell-depleted T cells, or PBMCs supplied cDNA or gDNA.

The CDR3 covers 13 residues. Trimming took off 5 bases at V and 0 bases at J, with 8 bases between the two ends. Looked up from germline, CDR1 is SGDLS and CDR2 is YYNGEE. As processed by the authors: Counts of nucleated cells, estimated from reference gene primer amplification, were obtained. The protocol was immunoSEQ multiplex PCR, while the TCRdb copy is restricted to in-frame clones and leaves out a portion. For V, J and clone size, that table is used; D and trimming come from the DNA. The table includes some 300,000 clones, approximately 88% detected once. This TCR was sampled from a woman aged 25 to 39 who had recovered from COVID-19. The V and J genes are TRBV9 and TRBJ1-1; possibly TRBD1 for D (6 bases). Specimen: peripheral blood. CDR3 protein: CASSTGLNTEAFF. CDR3 nucleotide sequence: TGTGCCAGCAGTACAGGGTTGAACACTGAAGCTTTCTTT.